Included here is one T cell receptor (beta chain) sequence, with context. Those who participated ranged in age from about 18 to 95 years and resided in 20 to 30 US areas. Cohort placement rested on clinical history that participants reported themselves. This sample is part of a study of blood T cell repertoires in COVID-19. For the study at large: Spain, Italy and the United States supplied samples that represented acute and convalescent COVID-19. PBMCs, B-cell-depleted T cells, or T cells were the source of the cDNA or gDNA that made up the material.

Germline-derived CDR1 and CDR2 are LNHDA and SQIVND (reference sequence). The CDR3 runs to 15 residues. V gave up 4 bases and J gave up 6 bases, with 16 bases separating them. Assay: immunoSEQ multiplex PCR; the TCRdb copy retains only in-frame clones and omits some. The table records roughly 250,000 clones, 88% of them present only once. The source is a woman aged 40-49 years with acute COVID-19. The genes are TRBV19 and TRBJ1-5, with D maybe TRBD1 (6 bases). Source material: PBMCs or T cells enriched from blood (not recorded which). The CDR3 spells CASSKDSNPGQPQHF. The CDR3 nucleotides are TGTGCCAGTAGTAAGGACAGCAATCCTGGTCAGCCCCAGCATTTT.